This TCR beta chain was retrieved from a study of Ad26.COV2.S vaccination and SARS-CoV-2 variants. Across the study: The vaccine Ad26.COV2.S was put into the muscle once, or twice with 56 days between.

V lost 3 bases and J lost 0; bases outside the gene matches: 9. The CDR3 length is 17 residues. Produced via immunoSEQ multiplex PCR; TCRdb's table is partial and in-frame only. This table has 350,000 to 450,000 clones, around 86% appearing once. Treatment given: about 20 received Ad26.COV2.S at low or high dose, single or two shots; about five received placebo; per-sample allocation not given. Sampling happened 63 days after the first vaccine or placebo injection. Based in Boston, the donor was an adult of 18-55 years. Sequenced material: peripheral blood, taken in a trial of Ad26.COV2.S vaccine versus placebo. This receptor was identified in a person aged 18-65 years who received the Ad26.COV2.S COVID-19 vaccine or a placebo. The chain uses TRBV6-7 and TRBJ2-7, with 9 bases aligning to TRBD1. TRBV6-7 falls under the ORF class, with uncertain function. The CDR3 region is CASSYPRDRESSYEQYF. The DNA of the CDR3 is TGTGCCAGCAGTTATCCTCGGGACAGGGAGAGCTCCTACGAGCAGTACTTC.